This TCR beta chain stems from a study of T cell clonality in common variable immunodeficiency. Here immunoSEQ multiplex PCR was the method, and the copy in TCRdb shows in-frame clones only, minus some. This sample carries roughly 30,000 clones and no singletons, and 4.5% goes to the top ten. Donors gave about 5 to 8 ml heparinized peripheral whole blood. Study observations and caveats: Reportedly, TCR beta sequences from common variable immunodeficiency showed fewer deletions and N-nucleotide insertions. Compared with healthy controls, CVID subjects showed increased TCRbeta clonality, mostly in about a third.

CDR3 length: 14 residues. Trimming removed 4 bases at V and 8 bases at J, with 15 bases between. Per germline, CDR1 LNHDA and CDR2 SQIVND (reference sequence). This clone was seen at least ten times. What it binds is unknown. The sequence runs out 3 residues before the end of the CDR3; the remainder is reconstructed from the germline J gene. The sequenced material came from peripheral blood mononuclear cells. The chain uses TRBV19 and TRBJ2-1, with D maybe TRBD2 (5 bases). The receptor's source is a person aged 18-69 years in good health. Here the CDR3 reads CASSRRSEGDEQFF. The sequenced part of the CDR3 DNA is TGTGCCAGTAGTAGGAGGAGTGAGGGCGATGAG. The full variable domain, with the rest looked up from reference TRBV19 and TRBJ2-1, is DGGITQSPKYLFRKEGQNVTLSCEQNLNHDAMYWYRQDPGQGLRLIYYSQIVNDFQKGDIAEGYSVSREKKESFPLTVTSAQKNPTAFYLCASSRRSEGDEQFFGPGTRLTVL.